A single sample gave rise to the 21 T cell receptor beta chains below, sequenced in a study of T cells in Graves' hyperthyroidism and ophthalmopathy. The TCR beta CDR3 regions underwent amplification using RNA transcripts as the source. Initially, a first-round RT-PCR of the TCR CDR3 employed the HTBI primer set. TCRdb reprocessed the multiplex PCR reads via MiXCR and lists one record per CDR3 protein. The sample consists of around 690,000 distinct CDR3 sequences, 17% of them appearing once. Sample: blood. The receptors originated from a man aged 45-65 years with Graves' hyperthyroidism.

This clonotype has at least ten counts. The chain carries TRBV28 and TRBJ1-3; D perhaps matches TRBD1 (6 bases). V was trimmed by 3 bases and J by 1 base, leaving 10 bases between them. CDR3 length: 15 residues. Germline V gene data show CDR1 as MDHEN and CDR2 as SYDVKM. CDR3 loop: CASSLVGTSGNTIYF. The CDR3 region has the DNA TGTGCCAGCAGTTTGGTTGGGACATCTGGAAACACCATATATTTT.

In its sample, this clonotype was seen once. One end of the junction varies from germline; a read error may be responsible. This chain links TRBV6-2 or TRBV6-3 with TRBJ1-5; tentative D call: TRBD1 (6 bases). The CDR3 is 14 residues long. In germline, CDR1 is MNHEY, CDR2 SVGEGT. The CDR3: CASSYSTGQLDPDF. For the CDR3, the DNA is TGTGCCAGCAGTTACTCCACGGGACAACTAGATCCAGATTTT.

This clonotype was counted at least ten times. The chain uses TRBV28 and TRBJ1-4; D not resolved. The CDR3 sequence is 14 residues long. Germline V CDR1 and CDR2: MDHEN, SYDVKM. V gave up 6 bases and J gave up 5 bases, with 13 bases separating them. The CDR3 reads CASRLPPENEKLFF. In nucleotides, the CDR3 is TGTGCCAGCAGATTACCCCCGGAGAATGAAAAACTGTTTTTT.

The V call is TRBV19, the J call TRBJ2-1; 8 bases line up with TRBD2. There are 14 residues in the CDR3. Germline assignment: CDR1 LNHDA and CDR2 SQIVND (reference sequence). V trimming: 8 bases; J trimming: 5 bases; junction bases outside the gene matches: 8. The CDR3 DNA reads TGTGCCAGTGCCATTAGCGGGGCCAACAATGAGCAGTTCTTC. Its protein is CASAISGANNEQFF. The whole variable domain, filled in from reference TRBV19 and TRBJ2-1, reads DGGITQSPKYLFRKEGQNVTLSCEQNLNHDAMYWYRQDPGQGLRLIYYSQIVNDFQKGDIAEGYSVSREKKESFPLTVTSAQKNPTAFYLCASAISGANNEQFFGPGTRLTVL.

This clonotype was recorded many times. The CDR3 region has the DNA TGTGCCACCCGAGGGGATCTGAACACTGAAGCTTTCTTT. Protein product: CATRGDLNTEAFF. The chain is built from TRBV28 and TRBJ1-1; tentative D call: TRBD1 (5 bases). Germline-derived CDR1 and CDR2 are MDHEN and SYDVKM. This CDR3 comprises 13 residues. The V gene lost 10 bases and the J gene lost 0 bases, with 12 bases spanning the gap.

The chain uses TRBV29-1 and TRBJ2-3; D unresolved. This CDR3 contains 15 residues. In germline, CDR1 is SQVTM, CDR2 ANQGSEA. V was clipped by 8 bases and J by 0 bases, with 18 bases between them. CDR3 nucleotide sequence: TGCAGCCTCCGCCCCCTCTCAAGAAGCACAGATACGCAGTATTTT. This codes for CSLRPLSRSTDTQYF.

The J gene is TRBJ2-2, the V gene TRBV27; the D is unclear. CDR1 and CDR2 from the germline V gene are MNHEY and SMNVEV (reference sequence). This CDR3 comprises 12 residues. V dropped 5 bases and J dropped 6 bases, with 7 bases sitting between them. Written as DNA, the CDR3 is TGTGCCAGCAGTAAGACGTCCGGGGAGCTGTTTTTT. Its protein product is CASSKTSGELFF.

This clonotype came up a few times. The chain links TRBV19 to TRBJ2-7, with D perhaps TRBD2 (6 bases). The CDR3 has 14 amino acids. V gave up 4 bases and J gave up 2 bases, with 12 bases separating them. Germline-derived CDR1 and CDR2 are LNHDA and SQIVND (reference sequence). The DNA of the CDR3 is TGTGCCAGTAGTAGGCGGGAAGCCCCCTACGAGCAGTACTTC. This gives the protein CASSRREAPYEQYF.

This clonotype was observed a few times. The chain's CDR3 is CSARDLRAGYGYTF. For the CDR3, the DNA is TGCAGTGCTAGAGACTTGCGGGCAGGGTATGGCTACACCTTC. The genes are TRBV20-1 and TRBJ1-2, with D tentatively TRBD1 (5 bases). V gave up 0 bases and J gave up 5 bases, with 13 bases separating them. The germline V gene encodes CDR1 DFQATT and CDR2 SNEGSKA (reference sequence). This CDR3 spans 14 amino acids.

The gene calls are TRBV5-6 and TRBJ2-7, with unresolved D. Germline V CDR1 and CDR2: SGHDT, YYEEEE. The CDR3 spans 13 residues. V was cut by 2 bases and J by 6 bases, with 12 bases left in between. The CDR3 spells CASSFEAAGEQYF. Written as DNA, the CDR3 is TGTGCCAGCAGCTTCGAGGCGGCCGGCGAGCAGTACTTC.

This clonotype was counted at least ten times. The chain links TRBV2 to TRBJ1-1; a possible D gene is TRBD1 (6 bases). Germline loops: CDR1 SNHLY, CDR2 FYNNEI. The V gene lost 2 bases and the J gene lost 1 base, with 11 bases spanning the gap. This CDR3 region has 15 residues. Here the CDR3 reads CASSENRQANTEAFF. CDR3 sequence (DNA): TGTGCCAGCAGTGAAAATCGACAGGCGAACACTGAAGCTTTCTTT.

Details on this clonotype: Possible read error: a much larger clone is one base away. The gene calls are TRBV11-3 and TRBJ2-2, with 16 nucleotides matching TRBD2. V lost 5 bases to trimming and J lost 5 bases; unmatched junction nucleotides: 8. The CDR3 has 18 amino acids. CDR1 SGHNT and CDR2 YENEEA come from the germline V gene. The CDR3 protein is CASSARQGLAGGTGELFF. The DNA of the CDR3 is TGTGCCAGCAGCGCCCGACAGGGACTAGCGGGAGGGACCGGGGAGCTGTTTTTT.

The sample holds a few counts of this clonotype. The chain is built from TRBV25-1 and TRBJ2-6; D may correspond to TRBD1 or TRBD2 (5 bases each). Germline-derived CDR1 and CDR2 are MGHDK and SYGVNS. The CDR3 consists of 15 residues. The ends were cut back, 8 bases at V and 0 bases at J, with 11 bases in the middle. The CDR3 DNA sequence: TGTGCCAGCCGGGACGGACGCTCTGGGGCCAACGTCCTGACTTTC. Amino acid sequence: CASRDGRSGANVLTF.

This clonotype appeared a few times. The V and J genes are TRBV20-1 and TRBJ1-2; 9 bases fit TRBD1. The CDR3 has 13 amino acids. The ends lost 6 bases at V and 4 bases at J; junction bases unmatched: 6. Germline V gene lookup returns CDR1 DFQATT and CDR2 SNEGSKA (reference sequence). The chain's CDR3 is CSAQDRGSYGYTF. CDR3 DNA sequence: TGCAGTGCCCAGGACAGGGGATCCTATGGCTACACCTTC.

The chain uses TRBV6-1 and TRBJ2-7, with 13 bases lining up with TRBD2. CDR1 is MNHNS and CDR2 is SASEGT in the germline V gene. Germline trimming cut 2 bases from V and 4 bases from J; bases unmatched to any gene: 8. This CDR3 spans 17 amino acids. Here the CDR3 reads CASSEPTSGRASYEQYF. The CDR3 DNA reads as TGTGCCAGCAGTGAACCTACTAGCGGGAGGGCCTCTTACGAGCAGTACTTC.

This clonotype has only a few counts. This CDR3 reads CASRTRGNSPLHF. The CDR3 nucleotides read TGTGCCAGCCGAACCCGGGGTAATTCACCCCTCCACTTT. The rearrangement uses TRBV14 and TRBJ1-6; D remains ambiguous. The CDR3 length is 13 residues. The V end was cut by 8 bases, the J end by 6 bases, with 11 bases between. Germline V gives CDR1 SGHDN, CDR2 FVKESK.

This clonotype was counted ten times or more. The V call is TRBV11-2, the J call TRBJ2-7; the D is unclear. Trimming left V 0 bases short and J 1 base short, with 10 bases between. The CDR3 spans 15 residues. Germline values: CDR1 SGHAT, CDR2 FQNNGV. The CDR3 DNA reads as TGTGCCAGCAGCTTAGAAGGGCGGTCATCCTACGAGCAGTACTTC. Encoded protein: CASSLEGRSSYEQYF.

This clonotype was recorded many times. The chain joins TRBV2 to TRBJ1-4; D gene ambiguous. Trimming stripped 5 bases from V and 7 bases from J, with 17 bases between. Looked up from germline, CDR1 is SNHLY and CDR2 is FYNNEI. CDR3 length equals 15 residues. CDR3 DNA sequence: TGTGCCAGCAGTACAGCTCCCACCTTCCGTGAAAAACTGTTTTTT. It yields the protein CASSTAPTFREKLFF.

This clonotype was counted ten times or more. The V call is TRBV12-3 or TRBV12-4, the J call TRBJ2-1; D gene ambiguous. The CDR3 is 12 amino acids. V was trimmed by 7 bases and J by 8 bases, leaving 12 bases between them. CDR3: CASKAVNHEQFF. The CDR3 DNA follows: TGTGCCAGCAAGGCGGTTAACCATGAGCAGTTCTTC.

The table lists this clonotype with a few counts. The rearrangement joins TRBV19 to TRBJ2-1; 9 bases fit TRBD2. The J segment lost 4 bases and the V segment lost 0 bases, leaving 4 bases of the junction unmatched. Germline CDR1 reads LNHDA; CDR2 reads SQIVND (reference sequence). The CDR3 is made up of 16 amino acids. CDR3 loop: CASSIEATSGYNEQFF. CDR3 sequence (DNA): TGTGCCAGTAGTATAGAGGCGACTAGCGGATACAATGAGCAGTTCTTC.

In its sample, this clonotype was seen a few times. This CDR3 reads CASSPAPYEQYF. The CDR3 region has the DNA TGTGCCAGCAGCCCAGCTCCCTACGAGCAGTACTTC. The chain employs TRBV28 and TRBJ2-7; D not resolved. CDR1 is MDHEN and CDR2 is SYDVKM in the germline V gene. The CDR3 runs to 12 residues. Trimming took 6 bases from V and 2 from J, leaving 8 bases between them.